The clone carrying this T cell receptor (beta chain) was recorded only once. After removal of 5 bases from V and 7 bases from J, the junction contained 11 bases not matched to a gene. The CDR3 consists of 14 residues. Germline CDR1 is SGHAT and CDR2 is FQNNGV. Repertoires were generated with immunoSEQ multiplex PCR, while TCRdb's copy carries only in-frame clones and drops some. The profile covers approximately 69,000 clones, with around 97% appearing a single time and over 0.2% taken by the ten largest. The sample originates from a study of technical replicates of blood from a few donors. This rearrangement joins TRBV11-2 to TRBJ2-7; TRBD1 agrees at 7 bases. Sequences were obtained from T cells isolated from PBMCs. This clonotype originated in a human donor in good health. In DNA, the CDR3 is TGTGCCAGCAGCATTGATAGGGGGCCGTCAGAGCAGTACTTC. Its protein is CASSIDRGPSEQYF.